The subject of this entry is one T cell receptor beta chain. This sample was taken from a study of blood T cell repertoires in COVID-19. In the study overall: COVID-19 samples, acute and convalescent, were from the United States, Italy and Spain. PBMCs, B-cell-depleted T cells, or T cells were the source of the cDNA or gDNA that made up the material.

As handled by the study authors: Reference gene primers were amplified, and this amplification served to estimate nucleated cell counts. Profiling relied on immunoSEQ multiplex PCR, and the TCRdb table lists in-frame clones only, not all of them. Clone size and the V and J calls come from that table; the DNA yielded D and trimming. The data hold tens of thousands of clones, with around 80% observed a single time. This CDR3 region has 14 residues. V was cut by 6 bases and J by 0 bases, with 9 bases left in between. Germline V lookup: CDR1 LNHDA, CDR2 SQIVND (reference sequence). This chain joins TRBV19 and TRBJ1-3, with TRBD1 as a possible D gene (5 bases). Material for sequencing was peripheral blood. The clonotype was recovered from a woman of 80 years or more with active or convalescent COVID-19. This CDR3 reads CASRDTYSGNTIYF. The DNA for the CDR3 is TGTGCCAGTAGGGACACCTACTCTGGAAACACCATATATTTT.